The 19 T cell receptor beta chains listed next were all sequenced from one sample in a study of CD8 T cells in Susac syndrome. Reverse transcription of roughly 0.5 to 1 ug RNA was carried out with random hexamers. TCRdb fed the immunoSEQ multiplex PCR reads into MiXCR, producing one record per CDR3 protein. The sample lists about 280,000 distinct CDR3 sequences, around 83% seen once, with over 0.1% in the top ten. The material sequenced was CD8+ T cells from PBMCs. The source of these receptors is a human donor with multiple sclerosis.

The chain couples TRBV5-1 to TRBJ2-7, with unresolved D. Trimming cost V 3 bases and J 3 bases, with 10 bases left between them. Looked up from germline, CDR1 is SGHRS and CDR2 is YFSETQ. The CDR3 is made up of 13 amino acids. The CDR3 region is CASSYEPIYEQYF. Written as DNA, the CDR3 is TGCGCCAGCAGCTACGAGCCTATCTACGAGCAGTACTTC.

The rearrangement joins TRBV2 to TRBJ2-6; D is possibly TRBD1 (6 bases). Trimming took off 8 bases at V and 5 bases at J, with 19 bases between the two ends. The CDR3 sequence is 16 residues long. Germline loops: CDR1 SNHLY, CDR2 FYNNEI. The CDR3 region has the DNA TGTGCCAGCCCACAAGCTGAACAGGGTAGGGCCAACGTCCTGACTTTC. It codes for CASPQAEQGRANVLTF.

J is TRBJ2-7 and V is TRBV6-2 or TRBV6-3; 10 bases are a match to TRBD2. CDR1 and CDR2 from the germline V gene are MNHEY and SVGEGT. Unmatched junction bases numbered 8, after V lost 11 bases and J lost 4 bases. The CDR3 extends over 13 amino acids. Written as DNA, the CDR3 is TGTGCCGTTCTAGCGGGAGCGGGGTACGAGCAGTACTTC. Translated, it gives CAVLAGAGYEQYF.

In this sample, this clonotype turned up once. This chain joins TRBV4-1 and TRBJ1-1; possible D gene TRBD1, 5 bases. V was pared by 1 base and J by 4 bases, with 13 bases between. CDR1 and CDR2 (germline): MGHRA, YSYEKL. This CDR3 spans 15 amino acids. The CDR3 sequence is CASSQARGQGTEAFF. CDR3 DNA: TGCGCCAGCAGCCAAGCAAGGGGTCAGGGCACTGAAGCTTTCTTT.

This chain joins TRBV4-1 and TRBJ2-1, with a possible D match to TRBD2 (6 bases). The germline gives CDR1 MGHRA, CDR2 YSYEKL. CDR3 length: 16 amino acids. V lost 1 base and J 8 bases, leaving 18 bases between the germline ends. CDR3 coding DNA: TGCGCCAGCAGCCAAGTGGTACTAGCTGGAATATATGAGCAGTTCTTC. Translated: CASSQVVLAGIYEQFF.

The chain recombines TRBV28 with TRBJ2-7, with 11 bases aligning to TRBD1. The CDR3 is 14 residues long. V trimming: 7 bases; J trimming: 2 bases; junction bases outside the gene matches: 4. Germline assignment: CDR1 MDHEN and CDR2 SYDVKM. The DNA for the CDR3 is TGTGCCAGCATGGACAGGGGGCCCCCCTACGAGCAGTACTTC. Amino acid sequence: CASMDRGPPYEQYF.

This rearrangement joins TRBV28 to TRBJ2-7; the D gene is possibly TRBD1 (6 bases). Trimming stripped 3 bases from V and 2 bases from J, with 11 bases between. The germline V gene has CDR1 MDHEN and CDR2 SYDVKM. This CDR3 comprises 14 residues. The chain's CDR3 is CASSFSRDTYEQYF. DNA of the CDR3: TGTGCCAGCAGTTTCAGCCGGGACACCTACGAGCAGTACTTC.

The chain recombines TRBV4-1 with TRBJ2-7; a possible D gene is TRBD1 (6 bases). The germline CDR1 and CDR2 sequences are MGHRA and YSYEKL. Trimming took off 3 bases at V and 2 bases at J, with 20 bases between the two ends. The CDR3 loop spans 17 amino acids. The CDR3 DNA reads TGCGCCAGCAGCCAGGCTCATACCGGGACACAGACCTACGAGCAGTACTTC. It is translated as CASSQAHTGTQTYEQYF.

The rearrangement joins TRBV6-5 to TRBJ2-7; 11 bases are a match to TRBD2. The CDR3 has 17 amino acids. Losses at the gene ends were 4 bases for V and 2 bases for J; bases not matched to a gene: 10. Looked up from germline, CDR1 is MNHEY and CDR2 is SVGAGI. The DNA for the CDR3 is TGTGCCAGCAGTTCACCCGGGACTAGCGGAAGTGCCTACGAGCAGTACTTC. It encodes CASSSPGTSGSAYEQYF.

In its sample, this clonotype was seen once. The V call is TRBV29-1, the J call TRBJ2-3, with 11 positions matching TRBD2. Germline V gene lookup returns CDR1 SQVTM and CDR2 ANQGSEA. V lost 5 bases, J lost 6 bases, and 7 bases stayed unmatched. The CDR3 has 14 residues. The CDR3 here is CSVFSGRALDTQYF. CDR3 DNA sequence: TGCAGCGTTTTTAGCGGGAGGGCCCTGGATACGCAGTATTTT.

V and J are TRBV30 and TRBJ2-1; possibly TRBD1 for D (5 bases). This CDR3 has 11 residues. Trimming left V 5 bases short and J 4 bases short, with 6 bases between. Per the germline V gene, CDR1 is GTSNPN and CDR2 is SVGIG (reference sequence). This chain's CDR3 is CAWRQYNEQFF. CDR3 DNA sequence: TGTGCCTGGCGACAGTACAATGAGCAGTTCTTC.

The chain carries TRBV5-1 and TRBJ2-3; 7 bases match TRBD1. The CDR3 loop spans 15 amino acids. After removal of 7 bases from V and 2 bases from J, the junction contained 10 bases not matched to a gene. Germline V gene sequence: CDR1 SGHRS, CDR2 YFSETQ. The CDR3 DNA is TGCGCCAGCGTACCTGACAGGGCTTTCACAGATACGCAGTATTTT. Translated, it gives CASVPDRAFTDTQYF.

The CDR3 DNA follows: TGTGCCAGCAGCGTAGCGCGGCGGGGAGGAGCCGATGAGCAGTTCTTC. Residues: CASSVARRGGADEQFF. This chain links TRBV9 with TRBJ2-1, with D perhaps matching TRBD2 (6 bases). V was pared by 0 bases and J by 8 bases, with 18 bases between. The germline gives CDR1 SGDLS, CDR2 YYNGEE. The CDR3 is made up of 16 amino acids.

The chain employs TRBV3-1 and TRBJ2-7; TRBD2 matches at 11 bases. The CDR3 length is 19 residues. Trimming at V came to 3 bases and at J to 6 bases, leaving 19 bases not matched to a gene. From germline, CDR1 is LGHDT and CDR2 YNNKEL (reference sequence). CDR3 nucleotide sequence: TGTGCCAGCAGCCACCACAGGGGGGGAACTAGCGGGAGCTTTGGCGAGCAGTACTTC. Encoded protein: CASSHHRGGTSGSFGEQYF.

This chain uses TRBV5-6 with TRBJ2-7, with 9 positions matching TRBD2. This CDR3 has 16 residues. Germline values: CDR1 SGHDT, CDR2 YYEEEE. Unmatched junction bases numbered 5, after V lost 1 base and J lost 0 bases. The CDR3 sequence is CASSLTLAGASYEQYF. For the CDR3, the DNA is TGTGCCAGCAGCTTGACCTTAGCGGGAGCCTCCTACGAGCAGTACTTC.

The chain combines TRBV2 with TRBJ2-3; a possible D gene is TRBD1 (6 bases). CDR3 size: 16 residues. V lost 6 bases to trimming and J lost 2 bases, with 18 bases between them. Germline lookup yields CDR1 SNHLY and CDR2 FYNNEI. The CDR3 region is CASRALYRDLTDTQYF. The CDR3 nucleotides read TGTGCCAGCAGGGCCTTATACAGGGACCTCACAGATACGCAGTATTTT.

The chain joins TRBV25-1 to TRBJ2-3, with 9 bases matching TRBD1. CDR3 length equals 15 residues. Trimming removed 2 bases from V and 2 bases from J; junction bases left unmatched: 2. Germline assignment: CDR1 MGHDK and CDR2 SYGVNS. The CDR3 sequence: CASSEGDRATDTQYF. Written as DNA, the CDR3 is TGTGCCAGCAGTGAAGGGGACAGGGCCACAGATACGCAGTATTTT.

This chain uses TRBV20-1 with TRBJ1-4, with a possible D match to TRBD1 (5 bases). Germline CDR1 and CDR2: DFQATT and SNEGSKA (reference sequence). V was clipped by 7 bases and J by 0 bases, with 18 bases between them. The CDR3 length is 16 residues. CDR3 region: CSVFGTSKSTNEKLFF. As DNA, the CDR3 is TGCAGTGTTTTCGGGACCTCAAAATCAACTAATGAAAAACTGTTTTTT.

This clonotype was picked up a small number of times. The chain combines TRBV27 with TRBJ1-2, with TRBD1 matching over 10 bases. The CDR3 is made up of 13 amino acids. Germline loops: CDR1 MNHEY, CDR2 SMNVEV (reference sequence). The junction had 2 bases not matched to a gene; V was cut back by 2 bases and J by 8 bases. This chain's CDR3 is CASSLRQGAGYTF. CDR3 nucleotide sequence: TGTGCCAGCAGTTTACGACAGGGGGCGGGCTACACCTTC.